This TCR beta chain was sequenced for a study of blood T cell repertoires in COVID-19 (dated by TCRdb to 2018 to 2020). As for the study more broadly: Samples covering the acute and convalescent phases of COVID-19 were provided by collaborators in the United States, Italy and Spain. The prospective study material was composed of cDNA or gDNA derived from T cells, B-cell-depleted T cells, or PBMCs. Subjects who had been exposed to COVID-19, were actively infected with it, or had recovered from it provided the deeply sampled blood TCRbeta repertoires that made up the dataset. The repertoires were made available in a free public database intended to serve as a resource for research on the immune response to SARS-CoV-2. The samples were drawn from the first 160 participants of the ongoing ImmuneRACE study and from 1,254 subjects provided by 6 global collaborators. Nearly every sample came with metadata listing a de-identified subject ID, COVID-19 status, age in years and sex. Where HLA class I and class II types were available, the types were taken from metadata supplied by the sample provider, not from assay-based typing.

The paper's findings and limits, for the study overall: The quantity of clinical and demographic metadata differed by source and by participant and was supplied without curation.

TCRbeta CDR3 regions were amplified from genomic DNA using the immunoSEQ Assay, a bias-controlled multiplex PCR. The study's processing was this. Within the assay, amplification of reference gene primers was used to estimate how many nucleated cells each sample contained. Sequence reads were collapsed and filtered to measure the absolute abundance of every unique TCRbeta CDR3 rearrangement. For each sample, productive Simpson clonality was calculated as the square root of Simpson's diversity index over productive rearrangements. As stored in TCRdb, this immuneACCESS dataset retains in-frame rearrangements with V and J assigned. A fraction of the clones does not appear; measured against another copy, unresolved V genes explain less than half of the discrepancy, and the remainder lacks a known reason. V, J and clone size derive from that table, while D and trimming were established from the DNA sequence. Across this sample there are approximately 200,000 clones, with approximately 84% seen only once. Of the sample, around 7% falls within the top ten clones.

Enrolling through a virtual design, the prospective study's participants ranged in age from roughly 18 to 95 years and lived across roughly 23 United States geographic areas. Cohort assignment in the prospective study relied on participant-reported clinical history from a screening survey and a study questionnaire. For ImmuneRACE Cohort 3, a participant was defined as recovered based on two consecutive negative NP/OP PCR tests, clearance by a healthcare professional, or resolution of symptoms. Mobile phlebotomists in the prospective study collected whole blood, serum and a nasopharyngeal or oropharyngeal swab from every participant. Over a roughly two-month period, participants in the prospective study had the option of providing additional blood draws and questionnaires. Before DNA extraction, prospective study blood samples were shipped either frozen or at room temperature. A word on this clone: It has no known antigen specificity. No base-level quality is on record; no much larger clone is a single base apart. The same CDR3 is also encoded by other DNA sequences in this sample.

Cut back by 3 bases and 0 bases, the V and J ends lie 11 bases apart. Per the germline V gene, KGHSH is the CDR1 and LQKENI is the CDR2. Its CDR3 holds 15 amino acids, cysteine through phenylalanine. The read is trimmed to its CDR3 DNA, 45 bases read in frame from base 1. This chain joins TRBV18 to TRBJ1-1; a confident D gene designation cannot be given. This clonotype originated in a man between 40 and 49 years old who had recovered from COVID-19. Sequences were obtained from PBMCs or T cells enriched from blood (not recorded which). CDR3 reads: CASSPPGGVNTEAFF. At the DNA level, the sequence is TGTGCCAGCTCACCCCCCGGCGGGGTGAACACTGAAGCTTTCTTT.